These T cell receptor beta chains were read from a single sample in a study of blood T cell repertoires in COVID-19. Sequencing used immunoSEQ multiplex PCR; TCRdb keeps in-frame clones, though not all of them. The sample has 35,000 to 50,000 clones; 80% to 90% are singletons. Sequenced sample: peripheral blood. The receptors shown here come from a man between 70 and 80 years old with active COVID-19. CDR3s include the opening cysteine and the closing phenylalanine or tryptophan. Fields, in order: J gene, V gene, CDR3 length, D gene, CDR3 protein. D genes are given only for firm matches.

TRBJ1-1 | TRBV7-2 | 15 | NA | CASSSREGGGTEAFF
TRBJ1-5 | TRBV19 | 15 | TRBD1 | CASSTGQGGNQPQHF
TRBJ1-5 | TRBV9 | 16 | TRBD1 | CASSVADRASNQPQHF
TRBJ2-2 | TRBV7-6 | 16 | NA | CASSTVGLTLTGELFF
TRBJ2-3 | TRBV11-2 | 14 | TRBD1 | CASSLRRGRDTQYF
TRBJ1-2 | TRBV6-6 | 15 | TRBD1 | CASSYSTQGGHGYTF
TRBJ2-1 | TRBV7-8 | 15 | NA | CASSLGASVYNEQFF
TRBJ2-1 | TRBV7-3 | 15 | NA | CASSRTNLAIDEQFF
TRBJ1-5 | TRBV19 | 14 | TRBD1 | CASSIGTGVQPQHF
TRBJ1-5 | TRBV12-1 | 14 | NA | CASSGRVSNQPQHF
TRBJ2-3 | TRBV7-2 | 15 | TRBD2 | CASSGSGADQDTQYF
TRBJ1-5 | TRBV5-1 | 15 | NA | CASSLGASGGQPQHF
TRBJ1-1 | TRBV12-3/TRBV12-4 | 13 | NA | CASSFGEDTEAFF
TRBJ1-1 | TRBV19 | 16 | TRBD1 | CASRHYFGQANTEAFF
TRBJ2-3 | TRBV2 | 14 | NA | CASSVLRAPDTQYF
TRBJ2-3 | TRBV5-8 | 18 | TRBD2 | CASSSQKMTSGITDTQYF
TRBJ1-4 | TRBV7-2 | 13 | NA | CASRERTNEKLFF
TRBJ1-6 | TRBV3-1/TRBV3-2 | 15 | NA | CASSRGGEGNSPLHF
TRBJ2-3 | TRBV11-2 | 17 | NA | CASSFQGPNTYTDTQYF
TRBJ2-3 | TRBV6-2/TRBV6-3 | 16 | NA | CASSYLGGESTDTQYF
TRBJ2-7 | TRBV7-9 | 14 | TRBD1 | CASSPGTGSYEQYF
TRBJ2-4 | TRBV28 | 17 | NA | CASSLLSGIGAKNIQYF
TRBJ2-7 | TRBV19 | 14 | NA | CASSIGLSSYEQYF
TRBJ2-7 | TRBV2 | 15 | TRBD1 | CASSALRQGDYEQYF
TRBJ2-7 | TRBV6-2/TRBV6-3 | 14 | TRBD1 | CASSTGGPNYEQYF
TRBJ1-5 | TRBV6-4 | 16 | TRBD1 | CASSDSTGGLNQPQHF
TRBJ1-3 | TRBV12-5 | 16 | NA | CASGLVIRDSGNTIYF
TRBJ1-2 | TRBV14 | 13 | TRBD1 | CASSQGQNYGYTF
TRBJ1-4 | TRBV28 | 17 | NA | CASSFHRTFGRNEKLFF